The 7 T cell receptor beta chains reported below all come from one sample, sequenced in a study of molecular identifiers for immune sequencing clone quantification. From the PCR reads, TCRdb called clonotypes with MiXCR, one entry per CDR3 protein. The sample has over 600,000 distinct CDR3 sequences, just under 20% seen once. The sample was naive CD8+ T cells from blood, with Jurkat cell RNA spiked in. Sample subset: FACS-sorted CD8+CD4-CCR7+CD45RA+ naive T cells. The receptors stem from a human donor in good health. Some libraries in this study had Jurkat cell RNA spiked in.

This clonotype has at least ten counts. The J gene is TRBJ2-2, the V gene TRBV6-6; D is ambiguous. Trimming pared 7 bases from V and 1 base from J, leaving 7 bases between. This CDR3 comprises 13 residues. Germline V lookup: CDR1 MNHNY, CDR2 SVGAGI (reference sequence). The CDR3 sequence is CASTGGNTGELFF. The CDR3 coding sequence is TGTGCCAGCACTGGCGGGAACACCGGGGAGCTGTTTTTT.

Ten or more counts support this clonotype. V is TRBV7-9 and J is TRBJ2-5; D might be TRBD2 (6 bases). The CDR3 has 13 amino acids. With 7 bases removed from V and 3 bases from J, the gap between germline ends came to 12 bases. Germline-derived CDR1 and CDR2 are SEHNR and FQNEAQ (reference sequence). The CDR3 DNA follows: TGTGCCAGCATACCGGGACTGGAAGAGACCCAGTACTTC. The encoded protein is CASIPGLEETQYF.

This clonotype was found many times. The gene calls are TRBV6-6 and TRBJ2-3; D unclear. Trimming took 2 bases from V and 5 from J, leaving 14 bases between them. Germline V lookup: CDR1 MNHNY, CDR2 SVGAGI (reference sequence). CDR3 size: 15 residues. CDR3 residues: CASSYLLAAQDTQYF. The CDR3 region has the DNA TGTGCCAGCAGTTACCTCTTGGCGGCTCAAGATACGCAGTATTTT.

With respect to this clonotype: A much larger clonotype is one base distant, so this may be a read error. The V and J genes are TRBV4-3 and TRBJ2-7; 8 bases are a match to TRBD1. The CDR3 has 19 residues. From germline, CDR1 is LGHNA and CDR2 YSLEER. DNA for the CDR3: TGCGCCAGCGGCCAAGATGCCCCGACCGGGACAGGTAGCTCCTACGAGCAGTACTTC. Translated, it gives CASGQDAPTGTGSSYEQYF.

This clonotype has ten or more counts. The rearrangement uses TRBV4-3 and TRBJ2-3; 12 bases match TRBD2. The CDR3 covers 19 residues. The junction had 10 bases not matched to a gene; V was cut back by 2 bases and J by 1 base. Germline V gene sequence: CDR1 LGHNA, CDR2 YSLEER. DNA of the CDR3: TGCGCCAGCAGCCAATCCCCCCTAGCGGGAGGGCACGGCACAGATACGCAGTATTTT. Protein: CASSQSPLAGGHGTDTQYF.

This clonotype was detected many times. The chain links TRBV29-1 to TRBJ2-7; unclear D gene. The CDR3 contains 10 residues. V lost 5 bases to trimming and J lost 3 bases, with 5 bases between them. Germline CDR1 SQVTM, CDR2 ANQGSEA. CDR3 DNA: TGCAGCGTTCGAGACTACGAGCAGTACTTC. The encoded protein is CSVRDYEQYF.

This clonotype has ten or more counts. J is TRBJ2-5 and V is TRBV28; 9 bases map to TRBD2. Germline V lookup: CDR1 MDHEN, CDR2 SYDVKM. Trimming at V came to 8 bases and at J to 8 bases, leaving 6 bases not matched to a gene. CDR3 length: 12 amino acids. This CDR3 reads CASETSGLTQYF. The CDR3 DNA reads as TGTGCCAGCGAAACTAGCGGGCTTACCCAGTACTTC.